These 19 T cell receptor beta chains came from one sample sequenced in a study of T-cell memory formation after mild COVID-19. TCRdb processed the 5' RACE reads anew with MiXCR; each CDR3 protein has one entry. Here the sample spans roughly 620,000 distinct CDR3 sequences, approximately 18% being singletons. Sequenced: PBMCs or a T cell subset sorted from them (not recorded which). These receptors all come from an adult woman who had mild COVID-19 (a few samples of this study predate the infection). Cell type and time point are not known.

This clonotype was picked up a small number of times. The J gene is TRBJ2-7, the V gene TRBV4-3; D is unresolved. Germline loops: CDR1 LGHNA, CDR2 YSLEER. The V and J ends lost 1 base and 4 bases respectively, with 11 bases between them. The length of the CDR3 is 14 residues. CDR3 amino acids: CASSQGPKGYEQYF. CDR3 nucleotide sequence: TGCGCCAGCAGCCAAGGACCTAAGGGATACGAGCAGTACTTC.

This clonotype showed up just a few times. This chain links TRBV30 with TRBJ2-2, with TRBD2 as a possible D gene (6 bases). CDR3 length equals 13 residues. Germline V gene lookup returns CDR1 GTSNPN and CDR2 SVGIG (reference sequence). V was pared by 4 bases and J by 6 bases, with 12 bases between. In DNA, the CDR3 is TGTGCCTGGACTTATAGCGGCCCCGGGGAGCTGTTTTTT. The encoded protein is CAWTYSGPGELFF.

This clonotype occurred a few times. The chain is built from TRBV4-2 and TRBJ2-1; 7 bases align to TRBD1. V was pared by 2 bases and J by 6 bases, with 4 bases of the junction left unmatched. The CDR3 covers 14 residues. Germline V gene sequence: CDR1 LGHNA, CDR2 YNFKEQ. CDR3 DNA sequence: TGTGCCAGCAGCCAAAGACAGGGAGTCAATGAGCAGTTCTTC. Its protein is CASSQRQGVNEQFF.

The gene calls are TRBV2 and TRBJ1-2, with D unclear. CDR1 SNHLY and CDR2 FYNNEI come from the germline V gene. The CDR3 contains 13 residues. With 8 bases removed from V and 10 bases from J, the gap between germline ends came to 20 bases. This CDR3 reads CASPGEGRPYYTF. CDR3 bases: TGTGCCAGCCCTGGCGAGGGCCGCCCCTACTACACCTTC.

The chain links TRBV20-1 to TRBJ2-6; the D gene is possibly TRBD2 (6 bases). V was cut by 3 bases and J by 0 bases, with 9 bases left in between. The CDR3 is 15 residues long. In germline, CDR1 is DFQATT, CDR2 SNEGSKA (reference sequence). In nucleotides, the CDR3 is TGCAGTGCTAGTACTAGCAGCTCTGGGGCCAACGTCCTGACTTTC. As protein: CSASTSSSGANVLTF.

This chain connects TRBV12-3 or TRBV12-4 to TRBJ2-7, with 8 bases fitting TRBD1. J was trimmed by 1 base and V by 3 bases; bases with no gene match: 5. The CDR3 contains 15 residues. The CDR3 DNA reads as TGTGCCAGCAGTTTCAGGGGACAGGCTTCCTACGAGCAGTACTTC. This encodes CASSFRGQASYEQYF.

The genes are TRBV20-1 and TRBJ2-5, with 13 bases identical to TRBD2. Trimming cost V 6 bases and J 3 bases; bases outside gene matches: 10. Germline lookup yields CDR1 DFQATT and CDR2 SNEGSKA (reference sequence). The CDR3 is made up of 16 amino acids. The CDR3 nucleotides are TGCAGTGCCGTAACTAGCGGGAGGGCCGTGGAAGAGACCCAGTACTTC. It codes for CSAVTSGRAVEETQYF.

This chain links TRBV12-3 or TRBV12-4 with TRBJ2-7; 12 bases map to TRBD2. The CDR3 length is 16 residues. The V segment lost 7 bases and the J segment 5 bases; nucleotides outside the gene matches: 12. The CDR3 here is CASTHPTSGGPDEQYF. The DNA of the CDR3 is TGTGCCAGCACCCATCCGACTAGCGGGGGACCGGACGAGCAGTACTTC.

This chain connects TRBV10-2 to TRBJ1-1; D is unresolved. The V gene's germline CDR1 is WSHSY and CDR2 SAAADI. This CDR3 is 13 amino acids long. The ends were cut back, 4 bases at V and 5 bases at J, with 11 bases in the middle. The CDR3 sequence is CASSATEVTEAFF. In DNA form, the CDR3 reads TGCGCCAGCAGTGCCACGGAGGTGACTGAAGCTTTCTTT.

The CDR3 DNA is TGTGCCAGCAGTTACCCGTCAAGGGGCCAGGGAACCAAAAACATTCAGTACTTC. Amino acid sequence: CASSYPSRGQGTKNIQYF. The rearrangement joins TRBV6-2 or TRBV6-3 to TRBJ2-4, with D perhaps matching TRBD1 (5 bases). CDR3 length: 18 amino acids. V was trimmed by 2 bases and J by 2 bases, leaving 19 bases between them. Germline CDR1 reads MNHEY; CDR2 reads SVGEGT.

CDR3 DNA sequence: TGCGCCAGCAGCTCGGCGCGGGAACCCTACAATGAGCAGTTCTTC. This encodes CASSSAREPYNEQFF. V is TRBV5-1 and J is TRBJ2-1, with D possibly TRBD2 on 6 matching bases. The germline V gene encodes CDR1 SGHRS and CDR2 YFSETQ. V lost 3 bases and J 2 bases, leaving 12 bases between the germline ends. The CDR3 is 15 amino acids.

The chain uses TRBV7-2 and TRBJ2-1; 7 bases line up with TRBD2. Germline V gene data show CDR1 as SGHTA and CDR2 as FQGNSA. The CDR3 loop spans 15 amino acids. Trimming removed 7 bases from V and 0 bases from J; junction bases left unmatched: 6. CDR3 in amino acids: CASTERGSSYNEQFF. CDR3 in DNA: TGTGCCAGCACGGAGCGCGGGAGCTCCTACAATGAGCAGTTCTTC.

The CDR3 spells CASKGQDTQYF. The DNA of the CDR3 is TGTGCCAGCAAGGGGCAAGATACGCAGTATTTT. The chain joins TRBV2 to TRBJ2-3; maybe TRBD1 (5 bases). Trimming took 7 bases from V and 5 from J, leaving 7 bases between them. CDR3 length equals 11 residues. Germline V CDR1 and CDR2: SNHLY, FYNNEI.

A few counts support this clonotype. V is TRBV18 and J is TRBJ2-3; 9 nucleotides align to TRBD2. The length of the CDR3 is 16 residues. The V gene's germline CDR1 is KGHSH and CDR2 LQKENI. The V and J ends lost 1 base and 6 bases, in that order; junction bases with no gene match: 8. This chain's CDR3 is CASSPRASGNLDTQYF. CDR3 nucleotide sequence: TGTGCCAGCTCACCACGGGCTAGCGGGAATCTCGATACGCAGTATTTT. Full variable domain (outside the CDR3, taken from reference TRBV18 and TRBJ2-3): NAGVMQNPRHLVRRRGQEARLRCSPMKGHSHVYWYRQLPEEGLKFMVYLQKENIIDESGMPKERFSAEFPKEGPSILRIQQVVRGDSAAYFCASSPRASGNLDTQYFGPGTRLTVL.

This chain links TRBV5-1 with TRBJ2-7; 7 bases match TRBD2. Germline CDR1 SGHRS, CDR2 YFSETQ. J was trimmed by 2 bases and V by 0 bases; bases with no gene match: 8. This CDR3 region has 16 residues. CDR3 coding DNA: TGCGCCAGCAGCTTGGGCAAGCGGGATGCCCCCTACGAGCAGTACTTC. Its translation is CASSLGKRDAPYEQYF.

This clonotype was seen many times. This chain connects TRBV7-3 to TRBJ1-1; possible D gene TRBD1, 6 bases. CDR1 is SGHTA and CDR2 is FQGTGA in the germline V gene. The length of the CDR3 is 13 residues. V dropped 5 bases and J dropped 3 bases, with 10 bases sitting between them. Here the CDR3 DNA reads TGTGCCAGCAGCCTCAGGGGAGACACTGAAGCTTTCTTT. Protein product: CASSLRGDTEAFF.

The chain uses TRBV30 and TRBJ1-5; possible D gene TRBD1, 6 bases. Deletions cut 0 bases from V and 2 bases from J, with 11 bases between. The germline V gene has CDR1 GTSNPN and CDR2 SVGIG (reference sequence). The CDR3 sequence is 15 residues long. The CDR3 DNA reads TGTGCCTGGAGTGTTTTCAGGGGCGGCAATCAGCCCCAGCATTTT. This sequence encodes CAWSVFRGGNQPQHF.

This clonotype was seen only a few times. The chain uses TRBV5-1 and TRBJ1-2; 7 bases match TRBD1. The CDR3 runs 15 residues. The V and J ends lost 4 bases and 2 bases, in that order; junction bases with no gene match: 8. Germline assignment: CDR1 SGHRS and CDR2 YFSETQ. CDR3 sequence reads: CASSPSSTGNYGYTF. The DNA of the CDR3 is TGCGCCAGCAGCCCATCCTCGACAGGGAACTATGGCTACACCTTC.

V is TRBV18 and J is TRBJ2-1, with TRBD1 matching over 8 bases. Germline trimming cut 1 base from V and 5 bases from J; bases unmatched to any gene: 10. Per the germline V gene, CDR1 is KGHSH and CDR2 is LQKENI. The CDR3 is 17 amino acids. The CDR3 sequence is CASSPLTTGGPNNEQFF. DNA of the CDR3: TGTGCCAGCTCACCACTCACCACAGGGGGTCCCAACAATGAGCAGTTCTTC.